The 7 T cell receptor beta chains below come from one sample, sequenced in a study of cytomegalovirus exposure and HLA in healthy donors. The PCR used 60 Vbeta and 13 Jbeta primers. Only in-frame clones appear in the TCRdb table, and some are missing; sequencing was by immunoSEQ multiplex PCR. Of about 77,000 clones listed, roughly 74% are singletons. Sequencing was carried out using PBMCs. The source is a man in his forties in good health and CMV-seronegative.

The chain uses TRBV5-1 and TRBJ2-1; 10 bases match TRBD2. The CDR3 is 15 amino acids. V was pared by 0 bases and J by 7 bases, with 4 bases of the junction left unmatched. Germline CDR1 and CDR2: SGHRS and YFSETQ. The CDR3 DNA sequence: TGCGCCAGCAGCTTGGTGGCTAGCGGGGGTAATGAGCAGTTCTTC. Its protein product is CASSLVASGGNEQFF.

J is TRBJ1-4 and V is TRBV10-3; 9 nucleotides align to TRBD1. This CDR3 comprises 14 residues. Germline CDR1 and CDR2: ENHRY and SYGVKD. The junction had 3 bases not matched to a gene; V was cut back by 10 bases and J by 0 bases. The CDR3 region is CATTGGPTNEKLFF. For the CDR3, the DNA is TGTGCCACCACAGGGGGCCCAACTAATGAAAAACTGTTTTTT.

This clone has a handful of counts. The CDR3 sequence: CASSLTQGTGNTIYF. CDR3 DNA sequence: TGCGCCAGCAGCTTGACCCAGGGAACTGGAAACACCATATATTTT. The chain uses TRBV5-1 and TRBJ1-3, with D possibly being TRBD1 (5 bases). This CDR3 contains 15 residues. Looked up from germline, CDR1 is SGHRS and CDR2 is YFSETQ. V gave up 1 base and J gave up 2 bases, with 10 bases separating them. Using reference TRBV5-1 and TRBJ1-3 for the parts outside the CDR3, the full variable domain is KAGVTQTPRYLIKTRGQQVTLSCSPISGHRSVSWYQQTPGQGLQFLFEYFSETQRNKGNFPGRFSGRQFSNSRSEMNVSTLELGDSALYLCASSLTQGTGNTIYFGEGSWLTVV.

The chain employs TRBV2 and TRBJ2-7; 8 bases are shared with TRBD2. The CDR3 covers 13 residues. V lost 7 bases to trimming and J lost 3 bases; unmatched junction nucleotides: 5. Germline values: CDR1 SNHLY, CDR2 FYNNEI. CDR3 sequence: CASIPAGGYEQYF. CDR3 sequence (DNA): TGTGCCAGCATCCCGGCGGGGGGCTACGAGCAGTACTTC.

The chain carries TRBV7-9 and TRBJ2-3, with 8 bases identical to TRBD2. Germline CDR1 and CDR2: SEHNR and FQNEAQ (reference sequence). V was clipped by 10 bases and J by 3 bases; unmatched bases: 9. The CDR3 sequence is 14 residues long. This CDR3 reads CAIPPGGGTDTQYF. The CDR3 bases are TGTGCCATCCCTCCGGGCGGGGGGACAGATACGCAGTATTTT. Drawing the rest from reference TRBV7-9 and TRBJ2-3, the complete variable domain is DTGVSQNPRHKITKRGQNVTFRCDPISEHNRLYWYRQTLGQGPEFLTYFQNEAQLEKSRLLSDRFSAERPKGSFSTLEIQRTEQGDSAMYLCAIPPGGGTDTQYFGPGTRLTVL.

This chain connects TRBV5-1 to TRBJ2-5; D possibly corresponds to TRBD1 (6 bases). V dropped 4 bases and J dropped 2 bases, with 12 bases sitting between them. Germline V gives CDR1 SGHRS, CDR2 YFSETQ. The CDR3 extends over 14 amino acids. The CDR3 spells CASSTDSLQETQYF. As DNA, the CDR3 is TGCGCCAGCAGCACGGACAGCCTTCAAGAGACCCAGTACTTC. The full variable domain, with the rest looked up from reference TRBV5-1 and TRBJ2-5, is KAGVTQTPRYLIKTRGQQVTLSCSPISGHRSVSWYQQTPGQGLQFLFEYFSETQRNKGNFPGRFSGRQFSNSRSEMNVSTLELGDSALYLCASSTDSLQETQYFGPGTRLLVL.

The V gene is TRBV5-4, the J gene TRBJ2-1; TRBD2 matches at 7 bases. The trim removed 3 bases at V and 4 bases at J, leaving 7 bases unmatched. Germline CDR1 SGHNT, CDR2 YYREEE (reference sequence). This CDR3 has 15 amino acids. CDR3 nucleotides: TGTGCCAGCAGCTGGGGGGGTAGCGGTTACAATGAGCAGTTCTTC. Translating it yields CASSWGGSGYNEQFF.